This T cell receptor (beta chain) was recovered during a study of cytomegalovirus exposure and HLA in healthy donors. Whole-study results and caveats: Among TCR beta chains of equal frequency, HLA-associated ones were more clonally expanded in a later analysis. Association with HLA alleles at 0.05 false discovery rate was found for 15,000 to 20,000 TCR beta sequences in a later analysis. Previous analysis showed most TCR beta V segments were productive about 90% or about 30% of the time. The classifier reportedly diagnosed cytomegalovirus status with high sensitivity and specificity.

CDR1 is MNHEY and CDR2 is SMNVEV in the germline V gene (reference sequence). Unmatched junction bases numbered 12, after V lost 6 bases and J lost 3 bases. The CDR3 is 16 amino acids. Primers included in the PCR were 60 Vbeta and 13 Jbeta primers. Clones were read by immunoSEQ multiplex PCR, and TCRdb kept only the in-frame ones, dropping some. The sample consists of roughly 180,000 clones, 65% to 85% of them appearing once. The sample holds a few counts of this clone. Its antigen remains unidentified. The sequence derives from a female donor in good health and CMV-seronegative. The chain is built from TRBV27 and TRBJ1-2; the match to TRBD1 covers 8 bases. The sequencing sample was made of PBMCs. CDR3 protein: CASRRSTGGNYYGYTF. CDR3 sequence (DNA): TGTGCCAGCAGACGGTCTACAGGGGGAAATTACTATGGCTACACCTTC.